The next 10 T cell receptor beta chains were all read from a single sample in a study of blood T cells in healthy people across ages. The use of a sample-barcoded 5' primer and a J-beta primer mix characterized a second PCR of about 7 to 12 cycles. TCRdb analysed the 5' RACE reads with MiXCR anew, one entry per CDR3 protein. The sample lists approximately 900,000 distinct CDR3 sequences, about 48% seen once, with about an eighth in the top ten. The sequencing input was blood. Receptors were obtained from a man younger than 45 in good health.

This clonotype was observed a few times. This chain uses TRBV4-3 with TRBJ2-1; TRBD2 aligns across 9 bases. Per germline, CDR1 LGHNA and CDR2 YSLEER. J gave up 1 base and V 11 bases, and 15 bases lay outside the gene matches. CDR3 length equals 17 residues. DNA for the CDR3: TGCGCCGTTCACAGGCTAGCGGGGCCCACTTCCTACAATGAGCAGTTCTTC. This codes for CAVHRLAGPTSYNEQFF.

The chain joins TRBV2 to TRBJ2-1, with TRBD2 matching 7 bases. This CDR3 is built from 14 residues. The germline CDR1 and CDR2 sequences are SNHLY and FYNNEI. The junction had 8 bases not matched to a gene; V was cut back by 9 bases and J by 3 bases. The CDR3 loop reads CASRGGGLYNEQFF. The CDR3 DNA reads as TGTGCCAGTAGGGGCGGGGGACTCTACAATGAGCAGTTCTTC.

This clonotype appeared a few times. The chain joins TRBV29-1 to TRBJ2-1; 8 bases are shared with TRBD2. The DNA end is more similar to TRBJ2-7, so the J call may be wrong. The CDR3 loop spans 13 amino acids. Germline lookup yields CDR1 SQVTM and CDR2 ANQGSEA. CDR3 sequence: CSVVERGYNEQYF. In DNA form, the CDR3 reads TGCAGCGTTGTCGAGCGGGGGTACAATGAGCAGTACTTC.

The CDR3 loop reads CASSSQTTGDYEQYF. The CDR3 region has the DNA TGTGCCAGCAGTTCCCAGACGACAGGGGACTACGAGCAGTACTTC. The chain employs TRBV28 and TRBJ2-7; 8 bases line up with TRBD1. CDR3 length: 15 amino acids. The V segment lost 4 bases and the J segment 3 bases; nucleotides outside the gene matches: 8. Per germline, CDR1 MDHEN and CDR2 SYDVKM.

The chain has TRBV7-9 and TRBJ2-5; D may be TRBD1 or TRBD2 (6 bases each). V dropped 5 bases and J dropped 3 bases, with 22 bases sitting between them. Per germline, CDR1 SEHNR and CDR2 FQNEAQ (reference sequence). This CDR3 spans 17 amino acids. The CDR3 DNA reads TGTGCCAGCAGCCAAGGGGCCGGGGGCCAGAAGAAAGAGACCCAGTACTTC. Translating it yields CASSQGAGGQKKETQYF.

As concerns this clonotype: Mismatch with germline at one junction end may stem from a read error. The genes are TRBV6-5 and TRBJ1-6, with TRBD1 identical over 8 bases. The CDR3 is made up of 15 amino acids. CDR1 is MNHEY, CDR2 SVGAGI, per germline. The DNA for the CDR3 is TGTGCCTGCAGTTGGGACAGGACGAACTATTCACCCCTCCACTTT. Translation gives CACSWDRTNYSPLHF.

This clonotype was seen repeatedly, ten times or more. The chain employs TRBV12-3 or TRBV12-4 and TRBJ2-5; D is undetermined. V was pared by 5 bases and J by 5 bases, with 6 bases between. The CDR3 length is 11 residues. The CDR3 bases are TGTGCCAGCAGTCCCCTCGAGACCCAGTACTTC. Amino acid sequence: CASSPLETQYF.

Many counts were recorded for this clonotype. The chain combines TRBV3-1 with TRBJ1-1; possibly TRBD1 for D (5 bases). The length of the CDR3 is 13 residues. V was cut by 1 base and J by 4 bases, with 7 bases left in between. Germline values: CDR1 LGHDT, CDR2 YNNKEL (reference sequence). The CDR3 DNA is TGTGCCAGCAGCCAAGGGGGGACCACTGAAGCTTTCTTT. This codes for CASSQGGTTEAFF.

This sequence joins TRBV12-3 or TRBV12-4 and TRBJ2-3; the match to TRBD1 covers 9 bases. The trim removed 2 bases at V and 4 bases at J, leaving 10 bases unmatched. There are 17 residues in the CDR3. CDR3 protein: CASSLRDRDIIADTQYF. The CDR3 DNA reads as TGTGCCAGCAGTTTACGGGACAGGGATATTATAGCAGATACGCAGTATTTT.

V is TRBV30 and J is TRBJ2-7; D may be TRBD1 (6 bases). V was clipped by 2 bases and J by 3 bases, with 11 bases between them. CDR1 is GTSNPN, CDR2 SVGIG, per germline (reference sequence). CDR3 length equals 13 residues. In DNA form, the CDR3 reads TGTGCCTGGAGTACAGGACAGAGCTACGAGCAGTACTTC. Translating gives CAWSTGQSYEQYF.